This TCR beta chain was obtained from a study of regulatory T cells in long-lasting Graves disease. General observations from the study: The work looked only at peripheral blood and did not look at thyroid tissue.

Time point defined: newly diagnosed GD, antithyroid drugs for less than 3 months. RNA extracted from PBMCs served as the sequencing template. The authors diagnosed Graves' disease using American Thyroid Association guidelines. V was pared by 1 base and J by 9 bases, with 10 bases between. CDR3 length: 13 amino acids. Germline V CDR1 and CDR2: WNHNN, SYGVQD (reference sequence). This clonotype occurred many times. What it binds is not known. Relying on iRepertoire HTBI primers and Arm-PCR of CDR3 regions, the team built TCR beta libraries. MiXCR, run by TCRdb on the multiplex PCR reads, gives a single entry per CDR3 protein. Counted here are about 460,000 distinct CDR3 sequences, 13% to 15% occurring once; the ten biggest clones make up roughly 15%. This sample was also put to use in a study of T cells in Graves' hyperthyroidism and ophthalmopathy.

This receptor was obtained from a woman between 45 and 60 years old with Graves disease. V usage is TRBV10-1 and J usage is TRBJ2-4, with TRBD1 as a possible D gene (5 bases). The specimen was peripheral blood mononuclear cells (PBMCs), collected at new diagnosis, from a patient treated with antithyroid drugs. CDR3 residues: CASSEFRVGIQYF. The DNA of the CDR3 is TGCGCCAGCAGTGAGTTCAGGGTTGGCATTCAGTACTTC.